Following are 18 T cell receptor beta chains from one sample sequenced in a study of cytomegalovirus exposure and HLA in healthy donors. The PCR was carried out with 60 Vbeta primers and 13 Jbeta primers. Some clones are missing from TCRdb's copy, which holds only in-frame ones; the method was immunoSEQ multiplex PCR. The repertoire has under 150,000 clones, more than 60% of them found once; the top ten carry more than 7.5%. Material for sequencing was PBMCs. Receptors originate from a woman aged 50 to 60 in good health and CMV-seropositive.

The gene calls are TRBV7-9 and TRBJ1-1; TRBD1 agrees at 8 bases. J was trimmed by 6 bases and V by 1 base; bases with no gene match: 7. This CDR3 is built from 15 residues. Looked up from germline, CDR1 is SEHNR and CDR2 is FQNEAQ (reference sequence). The DNA of the CDR3 is TGTGCCAGCAGCTTAGGGACAGGGCTTCAGGCTGAAGCTTTCTTT. It encodes CASSLGTGLQAEAFF. Using reference TRBV7-9 and TRBJ1-1 for the parts outside the CDR3, the full variable domain is DTGVSQNPRHKITKRGQNVTFRCDPISEHNRLYWYRQTLGQGPEFLTYFQNEAQLEKSRLLSDRFSAERPKGSFSTLEIQRTEQGDSAMYLCASSLGTGLQAEAFFGQGTRLTVV.

The chain combines TRBV7-2 with TRBJ1-1; 7 nucleotides align to TRBD1. The ends lost 1 base at V and 4 bases at J; junction bases unmatched: 6. Germline CDR1 SGHTA, CDR2 FQGNSA. The CDR3 runs to 15 residues. DNA for the CDR3: TGTGCCAGCAGCTTAGTGACAGGGTGGAGCACTGAAGCTTTCTTT. Translation: CASSLVTGWSTEAFF.

This clone was counted between two and nine times. A junction end diverges from the germline sequence, so it may reflect a read error. The chain recombines TRBV7-9 with TRBJ2-7; perhaps TRBD2 as D (5 bases). The CDR3 loop spans 13 amino acids. Germline V gene data show CDR1 as SEHNR and CDR2 as FQNEAQ (reference sequence). The CDR3 here is CASSSAYPGSSNF. In DNA, the CDR3 is TGTGCCAGCAGCTCCGCCTACCCGGGGAGCTCGAACTTC.

This clone was counted a single time. Written as DNA, the CDR3 is TGTGCCAGCAGCTTAGACCAGGGGTGGGGTGAAGCTTTCTTT. As protein: CASSLDQGWGEAFF. V and J are TRBV7-2 and TRBJ1-1; D might be TRBD1 (6 bases). The V and J ends lost 1 base and 7 bases respectively, with 13 bases between them. The CDR3 has 14 residues. The germline CDR1 and CDR2 sequences are SGHTA and FQGNSA.

The chain combines TRBV4-1 with TRBJ1-1; D unclear. The CDR3 has 14 amino acids. Deletions cut 5 bases from V and 0 bases from J, with 10 bases between. Looked up from germline, CDR1 is MGHRA and CDR2 is YSYEKL. CDR3 protein: CASSFERVNTEAFF. CDR3 nucleotide sequence: TGCGCCAGCAGCTTTGAGAGGGTGAACACTGAAGCTTTCTTT.

The chain employs TRBV6-1 and TRBJ1-2, with TRBD1 identical over 9 bases. The length of the CDR3 is 13 residues. From germline, CDR1 is MNHNS and CDR2 SASEGT. Trimming removed 6 bases from V and 7 bases from J; junction bases left unmatched: 6. This chain's CDR3 is CASRPQGAGGYTF. The CDR3 nucleotides are TGTGCCAGCAGGCCACAGGGGGCAGGTGGCTACACCTTC.

The chain carries TRBV7-2 and TRBJ1-2, with 11 bases lining up with TRBD1. The CDR3 runs 15 residues. CDR1 SGHTA and CDR2 FQGNSA come from the germline V gene. V gave up 1 base and J gave up 7 bases; unmatched junction bases: 5. This CDR3 is CASSLGAGTGGGYTF. For the CDR3, the DNA is TGTGCCAGCAGCTTAGGGGCGGGGACAGGGGGTGGCTACACCTTC.

The chain carries TRBV4-3 and TRBJ2-7; D gene unclear. Trimming took 4 bases from V and 2 from J, leaving 18 bases between them. Per germline, CDR1 LGHNA and CDR2 YSLEER. The CDR3 has 16 residues. CDR3 region: CASSRALGSSPYEQYF. The CDR3 DNA reads TGCGCCAGCAGCCGAGCCCTGGGCAGCTCCCCCTACGAGCAGTACTTC.

V gene TRBV28 combines with J gene TRBJ2-3; the D is unclear. This CDR3 has 12 residues. V was pared by 5 bases and J by 0 bases, with 3 bases between. Germline loops: CDR1 MDHEN, CDR2 SYDVKM. The CDR3 nucleotides are TGTGCCAGCAGTCTGAGCACAGATACGCAGTATTTT. Residues: CASSLSTDTQYF. The full variable domain, with the rest looked up from reference TRBV28 and TRBJ2-3, is DVKVTQSSRYLVKRTGEKVFLECVQDMDHENMFWYRQDPGLGLRLIYFSYDVKMKEKGDIPEGYSVSREKKERFSLILESASTNQTSMYLCASSLSTDTQYFGPGTRLTVL.

V is TRBV27 and J is TRBJ2-3; 10 nucleotides align to TRBD1. Germline trimming cut 0 bases from V and 4 bases from J; bases unmatched to any gene: 4. The CDR3 loop spans 16 amino acids. The germline V gene has CDR1 MNHEY and CDR2 SMNVEV (reference sequence). CDR3 sequence reads: CASSLSWGQGSDTQYF. The CDR3 coding sequence is TGTGCCAGCAGTTTATCGTGGGGACAGGGGTCAGATACGCAGTATTTT.

The chain combines TRBV6-1 with TRBJ1-5; TRBD1 is a possible D gene (5 bases). The CDR3 has 13 residues. Trimming shortened V by 4 bases and J by 6 bases, and 10 bases separated the two germline ends. Germline V gene sequence: CDR1 MNHNS, CDR2 SASEGT. CDR3 sequence reads: CASSGLRAQPQHF. CDR3 sequence (DNA): TGTGCCAGCAGTGGCCTCAGGGCTCAGCCCCAGCATTTT.

The chain joins TRBV27 to TRBJ2-3, with a possible D match to TRBD2 (6 bases). Trimming left V 2 bases short and J 0 bases short, with 12 bases between. The CDR3 is 16 residues long. The germline V gene encodes CDR1 MNHEY and CDR2 SMNVEV (reference sequence). CDR3 DNA: TGTGCCAGCAGTTTAAAATGGACTACCAGCACAGATACGCAGTATTTT. As protein: CASSLKWTTSTDTQYF.

This CDR3 is CASSLSYNEQFF. The CDR3, as DNA: TGTGCCAGCAGCCTCTCCTACAATGAGCAGTTCTTC. This chain joins TRBV6-1 and TRBJ2-1, with D uncertain. Trimming left V 6 bases short and J 0 bases short, with 3 bases between. This CDR3 spans 12 amino acids. From germline, CDR1 is MNHNS and CDR2 SASEGT.

This clone was seen more than once but under ten times. The rearrangement joins TRBV6-1 to TRBJ2-5; unclear D gene. Germline values: CDR1 MNHNS, CDR2 SASEGT. V was cut by 5 bases and J by 5 bases, with 6 bases left in between. The CDR3 sequence is 11 residues long. The DNA for the CDR3 is TGTGCCAGCAGTTACGGGGAGACCCAGTACTTC. Amino acids: CASSYGETQYF.

The chain is built from TRBV10-3 and TRBJ2-3, with 7 positions matching TRBD1. V lost 3 bases to trimming and J lost 4 bases; unmatched junction nucleotides: 16. Per the germline V gene, CDR1 is ENHRY and CDR2 is SYGVKD. CDR3 length equals 18 residues. As DNA, the CDR3 is TGTGCCATCAGTGACCCTCGTCCACAGGGTAGGGGGCCAGATACGCAGTATTTT. Amino acids: CAISDPRPQGRGPDTQYF.

The V gene is TRBV7-6, the J gene TRBJ2-7; TRBD1 agrees at 8 bases. CDR1 is SGHVS, CDR2 FNYEAQ, per germline. CDR3 length: 16 residues. Trimming at V came to 4 bases and at J to 6 bases, leaving 14 bases not matched to a gene. The CDR3, as DNA: TGTGCCAGCAGCTCAATATCAGGGGGCGGGCATGGCGAGCAGTACTTC. This gives the protein CASSSISGGGHGEQYF.

The rearrangement joins TRBV13 to TRBJ2-3; 7 nucleotides match TRBD1. The V gene's germline CDR1 is PRHDT and CDR2 FYEKMQ (reference sequence). This CDR3 spans 16 amino acids. J was trimmed by 6 bases and V by 0 bases; bases with no gene match: 9. The CDR3 DNA reads as TGTGCCAGCAGCTTAGGTAGACAGGGTGGGAGTGATACGCAGTATTTT. This translates into CASSLGRQGGSDTQYF.

This chain links TRBV2 with TRBJ2-5, with D possibly being TRBD1 (9 bases). The V end was cut by 8 bases, the J end by 5 bases, with 21 bases between. The CDR3 spans 15 residues. Germline CDR1 SNHLY, CDR2 FYNNEI. This chain's CDR3 is CASLSGGQGGETQYF. Here the CDR3 DNA reads TGTGCCAGCCTGAGCGGGGGACAGGGAGGCGAGACCCAGTACTTC.